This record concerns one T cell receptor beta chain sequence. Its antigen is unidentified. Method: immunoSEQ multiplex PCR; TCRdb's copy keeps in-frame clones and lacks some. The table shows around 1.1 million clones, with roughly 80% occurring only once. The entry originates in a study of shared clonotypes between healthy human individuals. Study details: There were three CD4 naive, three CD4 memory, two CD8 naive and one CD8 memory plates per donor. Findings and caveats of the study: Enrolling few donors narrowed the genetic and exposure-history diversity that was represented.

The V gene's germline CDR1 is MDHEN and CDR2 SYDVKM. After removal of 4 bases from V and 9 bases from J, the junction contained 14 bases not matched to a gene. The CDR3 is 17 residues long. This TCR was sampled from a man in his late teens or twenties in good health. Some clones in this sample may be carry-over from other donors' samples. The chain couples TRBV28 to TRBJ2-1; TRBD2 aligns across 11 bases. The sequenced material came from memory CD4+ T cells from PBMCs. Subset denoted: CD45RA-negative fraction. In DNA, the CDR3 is TGTGCCAGCAGTTCACTAGCGGGAGCCTTCTCTCAGGGTGAGCAGTTCTTC. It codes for CASSSLAGAFSQGEQFF.